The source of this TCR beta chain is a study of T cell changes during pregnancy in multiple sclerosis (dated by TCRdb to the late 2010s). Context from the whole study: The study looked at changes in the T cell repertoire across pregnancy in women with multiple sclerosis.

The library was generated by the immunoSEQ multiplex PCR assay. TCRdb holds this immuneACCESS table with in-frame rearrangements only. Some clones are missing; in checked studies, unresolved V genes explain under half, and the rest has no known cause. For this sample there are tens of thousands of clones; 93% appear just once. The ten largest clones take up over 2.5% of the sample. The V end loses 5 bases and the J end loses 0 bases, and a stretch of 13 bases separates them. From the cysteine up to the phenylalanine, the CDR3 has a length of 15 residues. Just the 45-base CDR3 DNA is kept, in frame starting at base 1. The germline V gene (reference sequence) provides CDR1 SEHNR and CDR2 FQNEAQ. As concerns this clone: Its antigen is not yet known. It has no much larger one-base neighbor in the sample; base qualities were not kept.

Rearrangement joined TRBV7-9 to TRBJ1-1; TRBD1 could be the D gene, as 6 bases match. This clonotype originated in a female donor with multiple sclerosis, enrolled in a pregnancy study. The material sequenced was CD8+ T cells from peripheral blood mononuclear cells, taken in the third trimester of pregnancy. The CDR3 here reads CASSEIRGMNTEAFF. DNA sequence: TGTGCCAGCAGCGAAATCAGGGGAATGAACACTGAAGCTTTCTTT.